What follows are 16 T cell receptor beta chains derived from one specimen sequenced in a study of cytomegalovirus exposure and HLA in healthy donors. The data were produced by immunoSEQ multiplex PCR, yet TCRdb's version contains in-frame clones alone and is incomplete. The sample has 95,000 to 120,000 clones, roughly 88% seen once; the top ten hold approximately 2.9%. The specimen was PBMCs. These TCRs come from a woman aged 18-30 years in good health and CMV-seronegative.

The CDR3 coding sequence is TGTGCCAGCTCACCACCGTCTAGCGGGCCCTACAATGAGCAGTTCTTC. This sequence encodes CASSPPSSGPYNEQFF. The rearrangement links TRBV18 to TRBJ2-1, with 8 positions matching TRBD2. The germline CDR1 and CDR2 sequences are KGHSH and LQKENI. The CDR3 has 16 amino acids. Trimming cost V 0 bases and J 2 bases; bases outside gene matches: 3.

The V gene is TRBV28, the J gene TRBJ2-5; no clear D. Germline-derived CDR1 and CDR2 are MDHEN and SYDVKM. The CDR3 loop spans 12 amino acids. V was shortened by 7 bases and J by 5 bases, with 11 bases between the two germline ends. CDR3: CASTSTRETQYF. The CDR3 DNA follows: TGTGCCAGCACCTCTACGAGGGAGACCCAGTACTTC.

The chain recombines TRBV5-1 with TRBJ2-6; D not resolved. The CDR3 spans 14 residues. Germline V lookup: CDR1 SGHRS, CDR2 YFSETQ. V was trimmed by 7 bases and J by 0 bases, leaving 8 bases between them. The chain's CDR3 is CASQSDSGANVLTF. CDR3 coding DNA: TGCGCCAGCCAGTCCGACTCTGGGGCCAACGTCCTGACTTTC.

V usage is TRBV4-1 and J usage is TRBJ1-2; D perhaps matches TRBD1 (5 bases). The CDR3 sequence is 15 residues long. Between the trimmed V and J ends, which lost 1 base and 6 bases, there was a span of 15 bases. Germline V lookup: CDR1 MGHRA, CDR2 YSYEKL. In nucleotides, the CDR3 is TGCGCCAGCAGCCAAGGACCCGGGAGAGGGGATGGCTACACCTTC. Translated, it gives CASSQGPGRGDGYTF.

The chain has TRBV2 and TRBJ1-1; D unclear. V gave up 6 bases and J gave up 4 bases, with 9 bases separating them. In germline, CDR1 is SNHLY, CDR2 FYNNEI. This CDR3 is 12 amino acids long. The CDR3 spells CASSLGFTEAFF. The CDR3, as DNA: TGTGCCAGCAGCCTCGGGTTCACTGAAGCTTTCTTT.

There are a few counts of this clone. The chain uses TRBV2 and TRBJ1-2, with D possibly being TRBD1 (5 bases). There are 14 residues in the CDR3. From germline, CDR1 is SNHLY and CDR2 FYNNEI. V lost 3 bases and J lost 2, with 10 bases in between. The CDR3 is CASSDRVDNYGYTF. CDR3 in DNA: TGTGCCAGCAGTGACAGGGTCGACAACTATGGCTACACCTTC.

The chain uses TRBV9 and TRBJ2-7, with 10 bases that match TRBD1. V lost 2 bases, J lost 0 bases, and 2 bases stayed unmatched. Germline CDR1 and CDR2: SGDLS and YYNGEE. The CDR3 sequence is 15 residues long. CDR3 nucleotide sequence: TGTGCCAGCAGCGTCGGACAGGGGGTCTCCTACGAGCAGTACTTC. It is translated as CASSVGQGVSYEQYF.

V gene TRBV6-5 combines with J gene TRBJ1-4, with TRBD1 identical over 9 bases. CDR1 is MNHEY, CDR2 SVGAGI, per germline. V was pared by 6 bases and J by 5 bases, with 7 bases of the junction left unmatched. The length of the CDR3 is 15 residues. Here the CDR3 reads CASRDAGTGNEKLFF. The CDR3 DNA is TGTGCCAGCAGGGACGCCGGGACAGGGAATGAAAAACTGTTTTTT.

The chain's CDR3 is CASSRTAGSGNTIYF. The CDR3 DNA reads TGTGCCAGCAGTAGGACAGCCGGCTCTGGAAACACCATATATTTT. This chain uses TRBV6-1 with TRBJ1-3; D perhaps matches TRBD1 (6 bases). CDR1 is MNHNS, CDR2 SASEGT, per germline. The ends were cut back, 5 bases at V and 0 bases at J, with 11 bases in the middle. The CDR3 contains 15 residues.

This clone was seen just once. The V call is TRBV9, the J call TRBJ2-5, with D maybe TRBD2 (6 bases). V lost 4 bases, J lost 3 bases, and 13 bases lay in between. Germline V gives CDR1 SGDLS, CDR2 YYNGEE. CDR3 length: 14 amino acids. In DNA, the CDR3 is TGTGCCAGCAGCACGGGACTTTCGGAAGAGACCCAGTACTTC. Protein product: CASSTGLSEETQYF.

The gene calls are TRBV27 and TRBJ2-7, with D maybe TRBD1 (5 bases). This CDR3 has 14 amino acids. CDR1 MNHEY and CDR2 SMNVEV come from the germline V gene (reference sequence). Trimming pared 7 bases from V and 0 bases from J, leaving 13 bases between. This CDR3 is CASKSLQGSYEQYF. The DNA for the CDR3 is TGTGCCAGCAAATCCCTCCAGGGCTCCTACGAGCAGTACTTC.

This clone appeared a few times. The chain combines TRBV19 with TRBJ2-1; 7 nucleotides align to TRBD1. With V trimmed by 9 bases and J by 0 bases, 5 bases remained unmatched. This CDR3 spans 14 amino acids. The germline CDR1 and CDR2 sequences are LNHDA and SQIVND (reference sequence). CDR3 DNA: TGTGCCAGCTCGGGACAGCTCTCCTACAATGAGCAGTTCTTC. The encoded protein is CASSGQLSYNEQFF.

This clone was recorded only once. V is TRBV7-9 and J is TRBJ1-5, with 7 bases matching TRBD1. The length of the CDR3 is 13 residues. V trimming: 6 bases; J trimming: 2 bases; junction bases outside the gene matches: 1. CDR1 and CDR2 from the germline V gene are SEHNR and FQNEAQ (reference sequence). CDR3 coding DNA: TGTGCCAGCAGAGGGACAGGCAATCAGCCCCAGCATTTT. Translation: CASRGTGNQPQHF. Looking up the rest from reference TRBV7-9 and TRBJ1-5 gives the full variable domain: DTGVSQNPRHKITKRGQNVTFRCDPISEHNRLYWYRQTLGQGPEFLTYFQNEAQLEKSRLLSDRFSAERPKGSFSTLEIQRTEQGDSAMYLCASRGTGNQPQHFGDGTRLSIL.

The V and J genes are TRBV9 and TRBJ2-2; a weak D match, TRBD1 (9 bases). Trimming took 2 bases from V and 6 from J, leaving 17 bases between them. The germline CDR1 and CDR2 sequences are SGDLS and YYNGEE. The CDR3 contains 16 residues. The CDR3 DNA is TGTGCCAGCAGCGTGCGGGGGGACAGGGTTGCCGGGGAGCTGTTTTTT. Translated, it gives CASSVRGDRVAGELFF.

The chain couples TRBV5-1 to TRBJ2-2; 9 nucleotides line up with TRBD1. Per germline, CDR1 SGHRS and CDR2 YFSETQ. V shed 6 bases and J 2 bases; nucleotides not matched to a gene: 11. This CDR3 comprises 17 residues. CDR3 amino acids: CASTFFLGQGNTGELFF. In DNA form, the CDR3 reads TGCGCCAGCACCTTTTTTTTGGGACAGGGAAACACCGGGGAGCTGTTTTTT.

V and J are TRBV19 and TRBJ2-7; 8 bases line up with TRBD1. CDR1 is LNHDA and CDR2 is SQIVND in the germline V gene (reference sequence). The CDR3 contains 14 residues. The V and J ends lost 2 bases and 1 base, in that order; junction bases with no gene match: 1. DNA for the CDR3: TGTGCCAGTAGTATAACAGGGGGGTCCTACGAGCAGTACTTC. Amino acids: CASSITGGSYEQYF.